One TCR beta chain is described in this entry. Its matching antigen is unknown. Each cDNA held unique molecular identifiers, and template switching gave it a universal primer site. Via MiXCR, TCRdb re-called the 5' RACE reads, giving one row per CDR3 protein. This repertoire shows about 210,000 distinct CDR3 sequences, less than 9.5% found once; its top ten account for about 5%. These data come from a study of identical twins. General observations from the study: High-abundance cord blood beta clonotypes had fewer insertions; memory repertoires showed none.

The germline V and J ends were trimmed by 10 bases and 1 base, with 18 bases remaining between them. Germline-derived CDR1 and CDR2 are LGHDT and YNNKEL (reference sequence). There are 15 residues in the CDR3. Sample: memory (CD45RO+) T cells sorted from blood. The V gene is TRBV3-1, the J gene TRBJ2-3; no definite D call. The sequence came from a woman aged 18-29 years in good health. The CDR3 bases are TGTGCCACCAAAGGATTAGTCTCGGGCACAGATACGCAGTATTTT. It encodes CATKGLVSGTDTQYF.